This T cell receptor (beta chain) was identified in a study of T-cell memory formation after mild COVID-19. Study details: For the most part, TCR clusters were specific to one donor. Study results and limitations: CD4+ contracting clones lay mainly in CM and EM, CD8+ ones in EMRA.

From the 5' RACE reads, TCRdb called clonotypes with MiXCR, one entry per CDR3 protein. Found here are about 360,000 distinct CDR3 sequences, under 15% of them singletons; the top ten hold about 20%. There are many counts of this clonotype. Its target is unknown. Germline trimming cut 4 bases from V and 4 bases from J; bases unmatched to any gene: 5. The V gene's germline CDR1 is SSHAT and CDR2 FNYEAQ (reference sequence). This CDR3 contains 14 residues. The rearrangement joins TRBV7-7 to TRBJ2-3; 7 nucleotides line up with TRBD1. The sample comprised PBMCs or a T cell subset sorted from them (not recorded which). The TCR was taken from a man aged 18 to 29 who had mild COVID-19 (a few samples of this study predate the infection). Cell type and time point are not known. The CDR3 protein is CASSSGTAADTQYF. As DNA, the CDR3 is TGTGCCAGCAGCTCCGGGACAGCCGCAGATACGCAGTATTTT.